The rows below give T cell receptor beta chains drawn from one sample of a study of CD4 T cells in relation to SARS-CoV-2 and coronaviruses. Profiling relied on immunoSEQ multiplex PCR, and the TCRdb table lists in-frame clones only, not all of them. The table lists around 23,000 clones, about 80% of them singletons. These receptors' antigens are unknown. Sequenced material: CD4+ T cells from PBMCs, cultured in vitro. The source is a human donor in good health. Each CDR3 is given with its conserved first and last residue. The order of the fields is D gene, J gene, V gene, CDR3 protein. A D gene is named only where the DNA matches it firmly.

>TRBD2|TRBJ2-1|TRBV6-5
CASSLSGIYNEQFF
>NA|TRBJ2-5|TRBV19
CASSISQVETQYF
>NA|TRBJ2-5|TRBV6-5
CASSLSQGRGETQYF
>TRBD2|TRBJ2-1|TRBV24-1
CATSDPGLAGGRGQFF
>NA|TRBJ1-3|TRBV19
CASSHGGTGNTIYF
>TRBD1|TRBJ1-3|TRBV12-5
CASGLVLLRDRVTNTIYF
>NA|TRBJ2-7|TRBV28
CASTGTYEQYF
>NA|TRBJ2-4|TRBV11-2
CASSLDRATKNIQYF
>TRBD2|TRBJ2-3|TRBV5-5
CASSLGLAISTDTQYF
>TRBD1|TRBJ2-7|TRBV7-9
CASSQPGTGTYEQYF
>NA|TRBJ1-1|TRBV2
CAGTWEATEAFF
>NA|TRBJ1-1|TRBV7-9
CASSLTRAGDTEAFF
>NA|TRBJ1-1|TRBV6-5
CASSYGGANTEAFF
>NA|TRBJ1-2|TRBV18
CASSPADILYGYTF
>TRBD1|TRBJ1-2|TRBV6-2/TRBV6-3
CASSPGQGGYTF
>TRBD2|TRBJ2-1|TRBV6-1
CASSEIPWKREHHEQFF
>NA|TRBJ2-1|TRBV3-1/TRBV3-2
CASSPRTDGISYNEQFF
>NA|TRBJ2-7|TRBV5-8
CASSRGEGSYEQYF
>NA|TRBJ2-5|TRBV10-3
CAIRQQETQYF
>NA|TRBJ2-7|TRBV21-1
CASSKGDRDRAYEQYF
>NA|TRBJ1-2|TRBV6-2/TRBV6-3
CASSSSGLTRSYGYTF
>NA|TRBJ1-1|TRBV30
CAWLLGTEAFF
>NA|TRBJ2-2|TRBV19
CASLKVLYGAGNTGELFF
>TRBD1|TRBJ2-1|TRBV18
CASSLGQGSYNEQFF
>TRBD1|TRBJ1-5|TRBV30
CAWSSGTGVMGNQPQHF
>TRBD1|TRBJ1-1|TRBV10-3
CAIGSRGDTEAFF
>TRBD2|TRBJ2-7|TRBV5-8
CASSSPENTSGRAVEYEQYF
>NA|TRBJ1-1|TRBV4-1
CASSQQVGLGRVNTEAFF
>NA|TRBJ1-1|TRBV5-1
CASSLDRAWAEAFF
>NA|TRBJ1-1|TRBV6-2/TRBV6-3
CASSTQVRNTEAFF
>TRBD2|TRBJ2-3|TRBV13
CASSLGAGRVTDTQYF
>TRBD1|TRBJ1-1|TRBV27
CASSFRGATEAFF
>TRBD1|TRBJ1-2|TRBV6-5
CASSYSNPDRGWGYTF
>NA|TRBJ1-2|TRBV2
CASSLYYGYTF
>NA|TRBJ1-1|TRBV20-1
CSAGGLDTEAFF
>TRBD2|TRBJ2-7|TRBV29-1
CSALERESYEQYF
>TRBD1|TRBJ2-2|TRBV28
CASSLGDREAGELFF
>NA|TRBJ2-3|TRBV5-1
CASSAGHGMGTDTQYF
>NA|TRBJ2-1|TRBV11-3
CASSLSRTGRQFF
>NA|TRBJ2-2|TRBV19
CASSISPGTSNTGELFF
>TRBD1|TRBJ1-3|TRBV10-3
CAISGDSGTGEGNTIYF
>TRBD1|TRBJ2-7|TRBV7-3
CASSYGTGLAYEQYF
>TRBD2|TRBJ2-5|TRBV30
CACVTSDQETQYF
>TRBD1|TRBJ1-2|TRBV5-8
CASSKQGAYGYGYTF
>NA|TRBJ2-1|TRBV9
CASSPSYYNEQFF
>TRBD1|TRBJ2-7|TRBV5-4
CASSSDRGEDEQYF